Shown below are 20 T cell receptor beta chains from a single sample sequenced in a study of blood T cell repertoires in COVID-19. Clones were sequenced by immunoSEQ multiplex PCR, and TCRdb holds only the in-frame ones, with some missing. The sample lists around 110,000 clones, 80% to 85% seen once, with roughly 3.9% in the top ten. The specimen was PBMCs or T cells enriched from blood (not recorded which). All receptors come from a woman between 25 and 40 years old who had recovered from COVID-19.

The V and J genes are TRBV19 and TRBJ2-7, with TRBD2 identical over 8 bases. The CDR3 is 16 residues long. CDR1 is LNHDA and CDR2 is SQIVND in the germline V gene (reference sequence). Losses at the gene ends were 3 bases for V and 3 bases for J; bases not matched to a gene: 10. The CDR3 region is CASSMIRAGVGYEQYF. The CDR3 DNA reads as TGTGCCAGTAGTATGATCCGAGCGGGAGTGGGCTACGAGCAGTACTTC.

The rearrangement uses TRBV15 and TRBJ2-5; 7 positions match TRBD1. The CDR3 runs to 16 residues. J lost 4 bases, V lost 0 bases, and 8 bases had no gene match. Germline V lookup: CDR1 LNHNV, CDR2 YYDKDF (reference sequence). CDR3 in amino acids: CATSRDRRGRAETQYF. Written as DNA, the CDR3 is TGTGCCACCAGCAGAGATCGTAGGGGGCGCGCAGAGACCCAGTACTTC.

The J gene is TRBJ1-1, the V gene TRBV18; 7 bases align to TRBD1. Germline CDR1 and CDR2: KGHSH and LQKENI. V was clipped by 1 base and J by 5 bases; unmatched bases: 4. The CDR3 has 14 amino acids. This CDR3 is CASSPLQQGTEAFF. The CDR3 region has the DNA TGTGCCAGCTCACCACTCCAACAGGGGACTGAAGCTTTCTTT.

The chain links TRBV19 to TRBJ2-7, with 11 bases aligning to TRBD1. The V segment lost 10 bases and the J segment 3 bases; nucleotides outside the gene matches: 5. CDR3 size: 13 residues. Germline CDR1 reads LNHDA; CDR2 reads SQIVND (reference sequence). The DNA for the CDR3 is TGTGCCACTAGAGGGACAGGGGGCTACGAGCAGTACTTC. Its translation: CATRGTGGYEQYF.

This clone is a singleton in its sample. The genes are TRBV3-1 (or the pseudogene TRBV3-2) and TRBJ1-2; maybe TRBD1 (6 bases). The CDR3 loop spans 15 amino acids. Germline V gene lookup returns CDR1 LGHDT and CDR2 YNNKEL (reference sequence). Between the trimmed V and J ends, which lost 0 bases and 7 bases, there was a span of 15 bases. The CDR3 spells CASSQEGVRGSGYTF. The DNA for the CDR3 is TGTGCCAGCAGCCAAGAGGGAGTAAGGGGGTCTGGCTACACCTTC.

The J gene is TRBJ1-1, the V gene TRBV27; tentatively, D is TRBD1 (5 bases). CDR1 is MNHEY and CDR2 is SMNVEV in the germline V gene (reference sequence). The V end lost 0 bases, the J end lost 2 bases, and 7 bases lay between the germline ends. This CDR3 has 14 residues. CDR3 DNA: TGTGCCAGCAGTTTATCGACAGCAAACACTGAAGCTTTCTTT. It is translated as CASSLSTANTEAFF.

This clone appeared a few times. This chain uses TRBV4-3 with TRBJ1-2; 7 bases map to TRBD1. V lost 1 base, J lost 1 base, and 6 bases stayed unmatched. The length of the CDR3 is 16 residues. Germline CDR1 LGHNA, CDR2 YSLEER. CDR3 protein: CASSQVGQGGNYGYTF. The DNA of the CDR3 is TGCGCCAGCAGCCAAGTTGGTCAGGGGGGTAACTATGGCTACACCTTC.

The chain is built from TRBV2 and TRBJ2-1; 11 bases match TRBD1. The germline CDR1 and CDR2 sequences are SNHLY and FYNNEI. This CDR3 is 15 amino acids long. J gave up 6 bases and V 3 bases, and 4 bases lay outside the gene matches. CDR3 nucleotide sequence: TGTGCCAGCAGTGACAGGGACAGGGGGTCCAATGAGCAGTTCTTC. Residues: CASSDRDRGSNEQFF.

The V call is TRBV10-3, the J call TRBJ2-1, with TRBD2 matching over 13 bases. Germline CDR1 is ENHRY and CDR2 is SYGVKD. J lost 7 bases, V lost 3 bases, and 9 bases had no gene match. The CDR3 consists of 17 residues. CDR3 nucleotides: TGTGCCATCAGTGACATCTGGACTAGCGGGAGTGTAAATGAGCAGTTCTTC. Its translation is CAISDIWTSGSVNEQFF.

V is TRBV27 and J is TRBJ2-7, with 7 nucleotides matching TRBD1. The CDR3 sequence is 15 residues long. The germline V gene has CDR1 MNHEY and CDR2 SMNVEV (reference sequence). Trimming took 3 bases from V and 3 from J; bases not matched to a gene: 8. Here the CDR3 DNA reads TGTGCCAGCAGTTTTACCGGGACAGTGCACTACGAGCAGTACTTC. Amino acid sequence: CASSFTGTVHYEQYF.

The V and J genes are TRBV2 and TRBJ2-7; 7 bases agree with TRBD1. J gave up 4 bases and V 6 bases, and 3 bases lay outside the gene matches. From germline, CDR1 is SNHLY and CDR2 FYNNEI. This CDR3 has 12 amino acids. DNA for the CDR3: TGTGCCAGCAGCCTACAGGGGTACGAGCAGTACTTC. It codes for CASSLQGYEQYF.

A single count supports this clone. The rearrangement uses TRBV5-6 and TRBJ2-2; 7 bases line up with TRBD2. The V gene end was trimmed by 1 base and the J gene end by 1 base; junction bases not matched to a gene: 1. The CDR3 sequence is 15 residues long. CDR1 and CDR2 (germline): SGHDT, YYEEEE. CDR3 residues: CASSLPSGNTGELFF. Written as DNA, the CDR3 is TGTGCCAGCAGCTTGCCTAGCGGGAACACCGGGGAGCTGTTTTTT.

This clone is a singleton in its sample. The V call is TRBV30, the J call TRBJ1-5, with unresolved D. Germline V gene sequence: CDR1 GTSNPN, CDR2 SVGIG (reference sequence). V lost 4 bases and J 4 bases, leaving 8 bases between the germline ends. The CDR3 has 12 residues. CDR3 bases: TGTGCCTGGACGGAGGGAAATCAGCCCCAGCATTTT. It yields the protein CAWTEGNQPQHF.

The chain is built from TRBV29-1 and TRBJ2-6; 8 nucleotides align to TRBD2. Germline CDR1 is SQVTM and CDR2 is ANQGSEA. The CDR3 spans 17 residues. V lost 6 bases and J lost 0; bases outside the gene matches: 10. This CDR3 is CSVSVTSGGSGANVLTF. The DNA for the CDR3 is TGCAGCGTATCGGTCACTAGCGGTGGCTCTGGGGCCAACGTCCTGACTTTC. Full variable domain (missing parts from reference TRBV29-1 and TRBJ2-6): SAVISQKPSRDICQRGTSLTIQCQVDSQVTMMFWYRQQPGQSLTLIATANQGSEATYESGFVIDKFPISRPNLTFSTLTVSNMSPEDSSIYLCSVSVTSGGSGANVLTFGAGSRLTVL.

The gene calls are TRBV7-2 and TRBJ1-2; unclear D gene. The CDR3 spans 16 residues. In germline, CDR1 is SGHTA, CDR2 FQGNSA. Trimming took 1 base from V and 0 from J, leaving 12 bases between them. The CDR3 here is CASSLGAADPNYGYTF. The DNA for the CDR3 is TGTGCCAGCAGCTTAGGGGCAGCAGATCCTAACTATGGCTACACCTTC.

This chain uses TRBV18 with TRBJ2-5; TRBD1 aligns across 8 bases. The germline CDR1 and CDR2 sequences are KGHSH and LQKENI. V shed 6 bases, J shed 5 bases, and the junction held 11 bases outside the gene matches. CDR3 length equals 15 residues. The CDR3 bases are TGTGCCAGCTCTCCGTCAGGGGGCGCCGGGGAGACCCAGTACTTC. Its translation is CASSPSGGAGETQYF.

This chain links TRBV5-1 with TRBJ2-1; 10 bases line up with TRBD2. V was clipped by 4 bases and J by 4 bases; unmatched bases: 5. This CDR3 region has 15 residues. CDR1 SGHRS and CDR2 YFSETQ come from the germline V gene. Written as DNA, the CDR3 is TGCGCCAGCAGCAAGCGGGAGGGTGGTTACAATGAGCAGTTCTTC. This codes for CASSKREGGYNEQFF. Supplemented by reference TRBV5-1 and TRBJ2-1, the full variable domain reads KAGVTQTPRYLIKTRGQQVTLSCSPISGHRSVSWYQQTPGQGLQFLFEYFSETQRNKGNFPGRFSGRQFSNSRSEMNVSTLELGDSALYLCASSKREGGYNEQFFGPGTRLTVL.

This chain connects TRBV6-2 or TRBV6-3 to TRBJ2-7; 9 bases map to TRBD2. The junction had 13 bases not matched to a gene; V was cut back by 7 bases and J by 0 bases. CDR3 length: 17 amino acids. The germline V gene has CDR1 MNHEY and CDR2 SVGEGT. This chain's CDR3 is CASTPAGREGGSYEQYF. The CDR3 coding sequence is TGTGCCAGCACCCCCGCGGGGCGGGAGGGCGGCTCCTACGAGCAGTACTTC.

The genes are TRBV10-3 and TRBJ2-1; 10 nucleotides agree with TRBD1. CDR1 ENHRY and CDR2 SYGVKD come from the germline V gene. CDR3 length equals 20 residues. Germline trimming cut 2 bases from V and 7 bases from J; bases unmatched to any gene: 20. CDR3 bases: TGTGCCATCAGTGAGCCAAGGGGGGACAGGGGTTCGCAGCACGGGAATGAGCAGTTCTTC. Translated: CAISEPRGDRGSQHGNEQFF.

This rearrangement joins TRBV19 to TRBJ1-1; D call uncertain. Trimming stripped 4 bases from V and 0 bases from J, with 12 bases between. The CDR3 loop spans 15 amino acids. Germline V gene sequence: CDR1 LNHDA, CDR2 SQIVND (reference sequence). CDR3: CASSTTAALNTEAFF. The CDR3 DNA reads TGTGCCAGTAGTACCACGGCGGCCTTGAACACTGAAGCTTTCTTT. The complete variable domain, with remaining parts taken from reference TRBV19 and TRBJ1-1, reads DGGITQSPKYLFRKEGQNVTLSCEQNLNHDAMYWYRQDPGQGLRLIYYSQIVNDFQKGDIAEGYSVSREKKESFPLTVTSAQKNPTAFYLCASSTTAALNTEAFFGQGTRLTVV.